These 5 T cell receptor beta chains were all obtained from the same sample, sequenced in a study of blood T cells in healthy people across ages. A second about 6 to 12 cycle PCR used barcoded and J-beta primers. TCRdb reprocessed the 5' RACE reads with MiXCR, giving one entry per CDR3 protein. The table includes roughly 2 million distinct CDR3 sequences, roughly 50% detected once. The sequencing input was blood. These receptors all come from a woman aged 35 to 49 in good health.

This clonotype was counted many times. The CDR3: CASSPRTGWQETQYF. CDR3 nucleotide sequence: TGTGCCAGCAGTCCCAGGACAGGGTGGCAAGAGACCCAGTACTTC. The chain is built from TRBV27 and TRBJ2-5, with 8 bases matching TRBD1. Germline CDR1 and CDR2: MNHEY and SMNVEV (reference sequence). Trimming cost V 5 bases and J 2 bases; bases outside gene matches: 7. The CDR3 runs 15 residues.

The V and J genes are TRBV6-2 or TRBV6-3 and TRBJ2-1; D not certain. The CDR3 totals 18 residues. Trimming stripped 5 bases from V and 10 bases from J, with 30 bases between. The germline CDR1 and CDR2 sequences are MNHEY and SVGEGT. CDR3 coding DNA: TGTGCCAGCAGTCCTAGGATCCCGAGCAGATCTAAGTCCTACGAGCAGTTCTTC. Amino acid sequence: CASSPRIPSRSKSYEQFF.

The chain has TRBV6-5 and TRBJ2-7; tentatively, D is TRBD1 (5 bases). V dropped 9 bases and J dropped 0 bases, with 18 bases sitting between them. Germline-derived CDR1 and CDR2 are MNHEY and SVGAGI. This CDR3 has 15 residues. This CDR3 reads CASRPLPGISYEQYF. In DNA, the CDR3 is TGTGCCAGTCGCCCCCTTCCAGGGATCTCCTACGAGCAGTACTTC.

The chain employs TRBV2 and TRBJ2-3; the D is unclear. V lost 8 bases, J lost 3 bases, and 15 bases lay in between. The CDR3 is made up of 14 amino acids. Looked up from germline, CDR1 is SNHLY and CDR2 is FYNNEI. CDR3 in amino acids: CASEAKERTDTQYF. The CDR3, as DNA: TGTGCCAGCGAGGCTAAGGAGAGGACAGATACGCAGTATTTT.

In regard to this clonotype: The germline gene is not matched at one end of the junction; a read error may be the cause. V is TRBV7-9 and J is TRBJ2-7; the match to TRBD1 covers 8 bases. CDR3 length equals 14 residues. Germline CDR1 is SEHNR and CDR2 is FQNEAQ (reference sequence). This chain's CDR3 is CASTLTGGNYEQYF. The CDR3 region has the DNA TGTGCCAGCACCTTAACAGGGGGAAACTACGAGCAGTACTTC.